This paragraph covers one TCR beta chain sequence. Its antigen has not been determined. Qualities for individual bases were not recorded, and no much larger clone is one base off. Library prep was done by the immunoSEQ multiplex PCR assay. TCRdb carries this immuneACCESS record with in-frame sequences only. Its versions omit some clonotypes, under half of them owing to an unresolved V gene in the studies checked, with the rest unexplained. Recorded for this sample are roughly 53,000 clones; roughly nine tenths of them occurred a single time. 0.37% of the sample rests with the top ten. The data derive from a study of T cell changes during pregnancy in multiple sclerosis (dated by TCRdb to between 2018 and 2021). Some background on the complete study: In women with multiple sclerosis, the researchers looked at how the T cell repertoire shifted as pregnancy progressed.

The sample consisted of CD4+ T cells from peripheral blood mononuclear cells, taken in the second trimester of pregnancy. The source of this sequence is a female donor in good health, enrolled as a control in a pregnancy study.

The nucleotide sequence is given as TGTGCCAGCAGCTTATGGACAGGGGGCAAGGATTCACCCCTCCACTTT. The encoded protein is CASSLWTGGKDSPLHF. The sequence is built from TRBV5-6 and TRBJ1-6; TRBD1 matches 11 bases in the middle. Inclusive of the bounding cysteine and phenylalanine, the CDR3 is 16 residues long. This entry keeps only the CDR3 DNA: 48 bases, framed from base 1. In the germline V gene, CDR1 corresponds to SGHDT and CDR2 to YYEEEE. From V the trimming removes 2 bases and from J it removes 8 bases, while the gene matches leave 6 bases of the junction unaccounted for. The entire variable domain, with the stretches around the CDR3 drawn from the reference TRBV5-6 and TRBJ1-6 proteins, is DAGVTQSPTHLIKTRGQQVTLRCSPKSGHDTVSWYQQALGQGPQFIFQYYEEEERQRGNFPDRFSGHQFPNYSSELNVNALLLGDSALYLCASSLWTGGKDSPLHFGNGTRLTVT.